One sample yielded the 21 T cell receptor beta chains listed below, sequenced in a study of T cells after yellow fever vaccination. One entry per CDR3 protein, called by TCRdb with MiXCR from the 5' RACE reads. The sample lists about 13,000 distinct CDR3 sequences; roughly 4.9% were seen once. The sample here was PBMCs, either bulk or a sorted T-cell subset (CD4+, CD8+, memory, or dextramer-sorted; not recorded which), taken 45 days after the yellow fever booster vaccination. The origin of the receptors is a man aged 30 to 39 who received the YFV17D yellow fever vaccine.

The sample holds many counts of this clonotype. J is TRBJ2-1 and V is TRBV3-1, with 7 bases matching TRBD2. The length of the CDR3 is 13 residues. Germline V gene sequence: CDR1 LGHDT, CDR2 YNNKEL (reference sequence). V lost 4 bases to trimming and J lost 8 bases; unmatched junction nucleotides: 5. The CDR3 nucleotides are TGTGCCAGCAGCCTCGGGGGGTCCTATGAGCAGTTCTTC. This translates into CASSLGGSYEQFF.

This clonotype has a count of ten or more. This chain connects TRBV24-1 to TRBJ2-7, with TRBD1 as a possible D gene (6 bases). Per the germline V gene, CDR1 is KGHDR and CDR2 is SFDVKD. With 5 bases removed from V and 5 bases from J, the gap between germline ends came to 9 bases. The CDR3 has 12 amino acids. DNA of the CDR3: TGTGCCACCAGTGCGACAGGAAACGAGCAGTACTTC. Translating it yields CATSATGNEQYF.

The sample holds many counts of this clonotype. CDR3 loop: CASRAGTSGSDTQYF. As DNA, the CDR3 is TGTGCCAGTAGAGCGGGGACTAGCGGGAGTGATACGCAGTATTTT. This chain connects TRBV19 to TRBJ2-3; 14 bases are a match to TRBD2. Germline-derived CDR1 and CDR2 are LNHDA and SQIVND (reference sequence). The trim removed 6 bases at V and 6 bases at J, leaving 5 bases unmatched. The CDR3 length is 15 residues.

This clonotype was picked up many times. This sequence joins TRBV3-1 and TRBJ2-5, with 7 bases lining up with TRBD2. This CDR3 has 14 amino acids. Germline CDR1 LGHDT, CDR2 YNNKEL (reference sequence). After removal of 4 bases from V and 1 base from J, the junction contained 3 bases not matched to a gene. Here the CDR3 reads CASSRRTSQETQYF. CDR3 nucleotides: TGTGCCAGCAGCCGCCGGACTAGCCAAGAGACCCAGTACTTC.

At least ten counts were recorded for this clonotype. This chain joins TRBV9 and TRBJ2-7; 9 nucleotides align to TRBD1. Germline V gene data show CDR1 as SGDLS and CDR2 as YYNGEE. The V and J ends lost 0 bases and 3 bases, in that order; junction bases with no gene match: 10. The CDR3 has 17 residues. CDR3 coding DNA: TGTGCCAGCAGCGTAGGATTGGCGGGACAGGGTGGCTACGAGCAGTACTTC. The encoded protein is CASSVGLAGQGGYEQYF.

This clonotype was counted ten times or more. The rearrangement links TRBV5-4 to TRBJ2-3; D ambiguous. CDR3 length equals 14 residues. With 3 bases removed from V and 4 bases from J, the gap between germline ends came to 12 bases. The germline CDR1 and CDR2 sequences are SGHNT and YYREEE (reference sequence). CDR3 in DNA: TGTGCCAGCAGCTATCGAGAATTCCCAGATACGCAGTATTTT. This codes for CASSYREFPDTQYF. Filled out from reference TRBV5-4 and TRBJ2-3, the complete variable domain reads ETGVTQSPTHLIKTRGQQVTLRCSSQSGHNTVSWYQQALGQGPQFIFQYYREEENGRGNFPPRFSGLQFPNYSSELNVNALELDDSALYLCASSYREFPDTQYFGPGTRLTVL.

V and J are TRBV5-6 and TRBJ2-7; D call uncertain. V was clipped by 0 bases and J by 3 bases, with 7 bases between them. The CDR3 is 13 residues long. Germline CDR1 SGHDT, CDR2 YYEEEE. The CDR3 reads CASSLVNLYEQYF. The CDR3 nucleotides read TGTGCCAGCAGCTTGGTGAACCTCTACGAGCAGTACTTC. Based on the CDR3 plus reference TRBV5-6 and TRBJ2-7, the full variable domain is DAGVTQSPTHLIKTRGQQVTLRCSPKSGHDTVSWYQQALGQGPQFIFQYYEEEERQRGNFPDRFSGHQFPNYSSELNVNALLLGDSALYLCASSLVNLYEQYFGPGTRLTVT.

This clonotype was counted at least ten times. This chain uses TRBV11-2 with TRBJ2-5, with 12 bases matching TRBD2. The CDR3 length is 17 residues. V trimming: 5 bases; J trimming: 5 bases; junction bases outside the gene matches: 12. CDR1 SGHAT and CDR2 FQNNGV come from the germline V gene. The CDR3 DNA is TGTGCCAGCAGCCAAGGCCTGCTAGCGGGAGGGAGCGAGACCCAGTACTTC. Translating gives CASSQGLLAGGSETQYF. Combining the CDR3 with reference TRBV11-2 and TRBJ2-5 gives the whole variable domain EAGVAQSPRYKIIEKRQSVAFWCNPISGHATLYWYQQILGQGPKLLIQFQNNGVVDDSQLPKDRFSAERLKGVDSTLKIQPAKLEDSAVYLCASSQGLLAGGSETQYFGPGTRLLVL.

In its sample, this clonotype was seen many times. CDR3: CASSLSGRPYNEQFF. CDR3 nucleotides: TGTGCCAGCAGTTTAAGCGGGAGACCCTACAATGAGCAGTTCTTC. J is TRBJ2-1 and V is TRBV12-3 or TRBV12-4; 8 bases match TRBD2. The V and J ends lost 2 bases and 2 bases, in that order; junction bases with no gene match: 2. This CDR3 contains 15 residues.

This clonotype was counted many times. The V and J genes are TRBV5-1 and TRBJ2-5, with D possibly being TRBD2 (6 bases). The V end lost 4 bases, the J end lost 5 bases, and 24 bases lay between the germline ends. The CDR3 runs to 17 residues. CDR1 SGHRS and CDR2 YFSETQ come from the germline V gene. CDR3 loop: CASSISSGTQEGETQYF. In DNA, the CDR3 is TGCGCCAGCAGCATATCCTCGGGGACCCAGGAGGGTGAGACCCAGTACTTC.

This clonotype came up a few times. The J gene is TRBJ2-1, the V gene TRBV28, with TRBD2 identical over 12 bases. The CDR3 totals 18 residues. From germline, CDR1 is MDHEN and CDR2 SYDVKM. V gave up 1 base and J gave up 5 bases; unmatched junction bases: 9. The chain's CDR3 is CASSLFASGRAANNEQFF. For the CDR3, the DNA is TGTGCCAGCAGTTTATTTGCTAGCGGGAGGGCCGCGAACAATGAGCAGTTCTTC. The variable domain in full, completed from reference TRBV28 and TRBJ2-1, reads DVKVTQSSRYLVKRTGEKVFLECVQDMDHENMFWYRQDPGLGLRLIYFSYDVKMKEKGDIPEGYSVSREKKERFSLILESASTNQTSMYLCASSLFASGRAANNEQFFGPGTRLTVL.

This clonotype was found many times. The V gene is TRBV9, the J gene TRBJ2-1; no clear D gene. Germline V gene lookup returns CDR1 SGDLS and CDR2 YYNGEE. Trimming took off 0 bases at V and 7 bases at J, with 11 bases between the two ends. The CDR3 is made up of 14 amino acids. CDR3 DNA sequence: TGTGCCAGCAGCGTAGGGGTGACCCCGAATGAGCAGTTCTTC. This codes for CASSVGVTPNEQFF.

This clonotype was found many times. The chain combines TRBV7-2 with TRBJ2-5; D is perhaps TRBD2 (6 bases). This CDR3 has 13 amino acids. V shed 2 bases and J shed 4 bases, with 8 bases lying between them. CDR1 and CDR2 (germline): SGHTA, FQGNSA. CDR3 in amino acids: CASSLMGGETQYF. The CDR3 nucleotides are TGTGCCAGCAGCTTAATGGGGGGAGAGACCCAGTACTTC.

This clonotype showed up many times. The CDR3 nucleotides are TGTGCCAGCAGCAGACGATCCCTGACTAGCCCAACCGGGGAGCTGTTTTTT. Translated, it gives CASSRRSLTSPTGELFF. The chain recombines TRBV21-1 with TRBJ2-2; the listed D gene, TRBD2, was not tested against the DNA. TRBV21-1 is tagged as a pseudogene. The CDR3 is 17 residues long.

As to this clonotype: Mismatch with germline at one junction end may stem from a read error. CDR3 nucleotide sequence: TGTGCCTGCAGTTTAATCTCGGGACTAGCGGGAGGGACCGGGGAGCTGTTTTTT. Its protein is CACSLISGLAGGTGELFF. J is TRBJ2-2 and V is TRBV12-3 or TRBV12-4; 16 nucleotides line up with TRBD2. This CDR3 spans 18 amino acids.

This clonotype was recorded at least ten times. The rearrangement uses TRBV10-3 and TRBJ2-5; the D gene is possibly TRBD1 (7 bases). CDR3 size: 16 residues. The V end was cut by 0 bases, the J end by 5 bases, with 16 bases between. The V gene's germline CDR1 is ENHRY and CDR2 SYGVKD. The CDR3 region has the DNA TGTGCCATCAGTGAGTCCCCCGGACAGGCGGGGGAGACCCAGTACTTC. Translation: CAISESPGQAGETQYF.

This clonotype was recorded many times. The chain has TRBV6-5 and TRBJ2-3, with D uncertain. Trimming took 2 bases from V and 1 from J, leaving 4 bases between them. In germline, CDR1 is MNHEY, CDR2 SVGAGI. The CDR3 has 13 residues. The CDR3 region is CASSYPGTDTQYF. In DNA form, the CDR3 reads TGTGCCAGCAGTTACCCCGGCACAGATACGCAGTATTTT.

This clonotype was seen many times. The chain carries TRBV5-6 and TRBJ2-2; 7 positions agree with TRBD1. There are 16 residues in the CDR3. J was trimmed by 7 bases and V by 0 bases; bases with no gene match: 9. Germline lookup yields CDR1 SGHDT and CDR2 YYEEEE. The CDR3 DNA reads TGTGCCAGCAGCTTGGCCGTCAAAGGGGGCTTCGGGGAGCTGTTTTTT. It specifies CASSLAVKGGFGELFF.

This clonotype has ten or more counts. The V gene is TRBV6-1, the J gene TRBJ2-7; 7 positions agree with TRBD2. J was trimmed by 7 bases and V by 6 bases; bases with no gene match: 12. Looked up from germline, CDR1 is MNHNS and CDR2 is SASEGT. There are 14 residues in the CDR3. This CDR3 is CASSPWGGREEQYF. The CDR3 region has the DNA TGTGCCAGCAGCCCTTGGGGGGGGAGGGAAGAGCAGTACTTC.

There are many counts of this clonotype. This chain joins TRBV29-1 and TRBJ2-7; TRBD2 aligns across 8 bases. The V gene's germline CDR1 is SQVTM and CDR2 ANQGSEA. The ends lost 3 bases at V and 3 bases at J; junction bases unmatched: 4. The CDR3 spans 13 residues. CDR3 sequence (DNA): TGCAGCGTTGAGGCGGGAGGTATCTACGAGCAGTACTTC. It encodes CSVEAGGIYEQYF.

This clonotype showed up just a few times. This CDR3 is CSARWQGDNSPLHF. CDR3 sequence (DNA): TGCAGTGCTAGATGGCAGGGGGATAATTCACCCCTCCACTTT. The chain is built from TRBV20-1 and TRBJ1-6, with TRBD1 matching over 7 bases. Trimming took 2 bases from V and 5 from J; bases not matched to a gene: 3. The CDR3 loop spans 14 amino acids. Per germline, CDR1 DFQATT and CDR2 SNEGSKA (reference sequence).